These 22 T cell receptor beta chains came from one sample sequenced in a study of monozygotic twins with inflammatory bowel disease. TCRdb re-called the 5' RACE reads; every CDR3 protein appears as one record, without DNA. Here the sample table reports 400,000 to 500,000 distinct CDR3 sequences. Sample: blood. The source is a human donor with ulcerative colitis or Crohn's disease, or a healthy co-twin of an affected twin (not recorded which).

The gene calls are TRBV5-1 and TRBJ1-3. Germline V gene data show CDR1 as SGHRS and CDR2 as YFSETQ. CDR3 length: 14 amino acids. The CDR3: CASSFTAGTSPQDF.

The chain combines TRBV20-1 with TRBJ2-7; TCRdb gives TRBD1 as the D gene, but with no DNA this cannot be confirmed. From germline, CDR1 is DFQATT and CDR2 SNEGSKA (reference sequence). This CDR3 contains 15 residues. CDR3: CSARRVRTSAYEQYF.

The chain links TRBV9 to TRBJ2-2; TCRdb reports TRBD2, a call that lacks DNA to check it against. Germline values: CDR1 SGDLS, CDR2 YYNGEE. This CDR3 has 13 amino acids. CDR3: CASSVVGLGELFF.

This chain's CDR3 is CASSFQGLSTDTQYF. The chain joins TRBV5-1 to TRBJ2-3; TCRdb designates TRBD1, a call that cannot be tested without DNA. CDR1 is SGHRS and CDR2 is YFSETQ in the germline V gene. CDR3 length: 15 amino acids.

This chain links TRBV18 with TRBJ1-6. From germline, CDR1 is KGHSH and CDR2 LQKENI. This CDR3 region has 15 residues. The CDR3 reads CASSASNDRTSPLHF. Full variable domain (rest looked up from reference TRBV18 and TRBJ1-6): NAGVMQNPRHLVRRRGQEARLRCSPMKGHSHVYWYRQLPEEGLKFMVYLQKENIIDESGMPKERFSAEFPKEGPSILRIQQVVRGDSAAYFCASSASNDRTSPLHFGNGTRLTVT.

The chain joins TRBV5-1 to TRBJ2-3; no DNA is available, so the TRBD1 call from TCRdb remains unchecked. CDR3 size: 14 residues. Per the germline V gene, CDR1 is SGHRS and CDR2 is YFSETQ. The CDR3 is CASSFQGRSDTQYF.

The chain couples TRBV29-1 to TRBJ2-7. Germline CDR1 is SQVTM and CDR2 is ANQGSEA. CDR3 length: 13 residues. The CDR3 region is CSVSGKIGYEQYF.

The chain joins TRBV28 to TRBJ1-5; the TCRdb D gene call, TRBD1, has no DNA to confirm it. CDR3 size: 13 residues. Germline V CDR1 and CDR2: MDHEN, SYDVKM. The CDR3 here is CASSSRPNQPQHF.

J is TRBJ1-5 and V is TRBV20-1. The CDR3 is made up of 13 amino acids. Germline assignment: CDR1 DFQATT and CDR2 SNEGSKA (reference sequence). The CDR3 spells CSARNRGSQPQHF.

The V gene is TRBV29-1, the J gene TRBJ2-1; TCRdb names TRBD2, which stays unverified in the absence of DNA. This CDR3 has 12 residues. Per the germline V gene, CDR1 is SQVTM and CDR2 is ANQGSEA. The CDR3 protein is CSVDVTSDEQFF.

This rearrangement joins TRBV6-1 to TRBJ1-1. Germline V gene data show CDR1 as MNHNS and CDR2 as SASEGT. The CDR3 is made up of 13 amino acids. The CDR3 region is CASTRVLNTEAFF.

This sequence joins TRBV28 and TRBJ2-1; with no DNA, the TCRdb D assignment of TRBD2 cannot be verified. Per the germline V gene, CDR1 is MDHEN and CDR2 is SYDVKM. The CDR3 spans 14 residues. The CDR3 region is CASSIAGAYNEQFF. The full variable domain, in which reference TRBV28 and TRBJ2-1 provide the parts outside the CDR3, is DVKVTQSSRYLVKRTGEKVFLECVQDMDHENMFWYRQDPGLGLRLIYFSYDVKMKEKGDIPEGYSVSREKKERFSLILESASTNQTSMYLCASSIAGAYNEQFFGPGTRLTVL.

The chain carries TRBV5-1 and TRBJ2-7; TCRdb lists TRBD1, though no DNA is available to test this call. This CDR3 has 16 amino acids. The V gene's germline CDR1 is SGHRS and CDR2 YFSETQ. CDR3 residues: CASSLLNQGTGNEQYF.

V is TRBV7-2 and J is TRBJ1-4. Germline lookup yields CDR1 SGHTA and CDR2 FQGNSA. There are 13 residues in the CDR3. This CDR3 is CASSFRWREKLFF.

The rearrangement links TRBV27 to TRBJ1-2; checking the TCRdb D call of TRBD1 is not possible without DNA. Germline V lookup: CDR1 MNHEY, CDR2 SMNVEV (reference sequence). The CDR3 is 15 amino acids. CDR3 loop: CASSPGTGGFDGYTF.

The gene calls are TRBV6-1 and TRBJ1-4; TCRdb lists TRBD1, though no DNA is available to test this call. Germline lookup yields CDR1 MNHNS and CDR2 SASEGT. This CDR3 comprises 16 residues. The CDR3 spells CASVPGGHATNEKLFF.

The chain is built from TRBV10-3 and TRBJ2-2. The CDR3 consists of 15 residues. Germline V gene sequence: CDR1 ENHRY, CDR2 SYGVKD. The CDR3 spells CAISEDSANTGELFF.

V and J are TRBV11-2 and TRBJ1-4. Germline values: CDR1 SGHAT, CDR2 FQNNGV. This CDR3 region has 18 residues. CDR3: CASSLNTQWIGTNEKLFF.

The CDR3 sequence: CSVVPAGKDTQYF. The genes are TRBV29-1 and TRBJ2-3; there is no DNA to check the TCRdb D call of TRBD2. Germline CDR1 and CDR2: SQVTM and ANQGSEA. The length of the CDR3 is 13 residues.

This chain joins TRBV30 and TRBJ1-1. The CDR3 runs to 14 residues. Germline V gene sequence: CDR1 GTSNPN, CDR2 SVGIG (reference sequence). CDR3 protein: CAWSPWGRNTEAFF.

The chain is built from TRBV4-1 and TRBJ2-2; no DNA is available, so the TRBD1 call from TCRdb remains unchecked. This CDR3 has 17 residues. CDR1 is MGHRA, CDR2 YSYEKL, per germline. The CDR3 loop reads CASSQPPGPTNTGELFF.

V is TRBV7-6 and J is TRBJ1-1. The length of the CDR3 is 14 residues. Germline loops: CDR1 SGHVS, CDR2 FNYEAQ. CDR3 region: CASSSGLMNTEAFF.